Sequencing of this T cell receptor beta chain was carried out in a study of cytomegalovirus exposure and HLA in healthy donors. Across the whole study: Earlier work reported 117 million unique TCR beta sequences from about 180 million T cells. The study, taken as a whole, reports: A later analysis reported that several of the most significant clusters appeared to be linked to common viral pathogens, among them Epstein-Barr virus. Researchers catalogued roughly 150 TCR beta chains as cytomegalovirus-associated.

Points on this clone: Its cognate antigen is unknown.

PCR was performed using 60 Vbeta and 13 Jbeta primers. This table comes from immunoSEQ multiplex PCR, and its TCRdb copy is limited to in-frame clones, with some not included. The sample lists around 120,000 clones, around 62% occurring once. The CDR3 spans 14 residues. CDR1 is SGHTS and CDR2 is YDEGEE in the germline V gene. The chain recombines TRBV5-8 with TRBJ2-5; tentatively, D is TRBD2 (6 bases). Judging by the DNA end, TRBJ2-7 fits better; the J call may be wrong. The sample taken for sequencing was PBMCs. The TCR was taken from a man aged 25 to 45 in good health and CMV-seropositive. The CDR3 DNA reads TGTGCCAGCAGCCCGGGGGACGGTTACTACGAGCAGTACTTC. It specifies CASSPGDGYYEQYF.